These 5 T cell receptor beta chains were sequenced from one sample in a study of blood T cells in healthy people across ages. Together with a sample-barcoded 5' primer, a J-beta primer mix was included in a second PCR lasting about 7 to 12 cycles. In TCRdb, the 5' RACE reads were re-called with MiXCR into one record per CDR3 protein. The sample lists some 1.7 million distinct CDR3 sequences; 28% were seen once. Sequencing was done on a sample of blood. The receptors shown here come from a woman aged 25 to 39 in good health.

The rearrangement links TRBV28 to TRBJ2-7; D remains unclear. CDR3 size: 14 residues. Trimming pared 6 bases from V and 1 base from J, leaving 13 bases between. CDR1 is MDHEN, CDR2 SYDVKM, per germline. CDR3 nucleotide sequence: TGTGCCAGCAGCCCCGGGCGCGTTTCCTACGAGCAGTACTTC. Protein: CASSPGRVSYEQYF.

On this clonotype itself: A much bigger clone sits one base away, suggesting this may be a read error. The V gene is TRBV7-2, the J gene TRBJ2-7, with D unresolved. CDR1 is SGHTA, CDR2 FQGNSA, per germline. This CDR3 is 17 amino acids long. V lost 2 bases to trimming and J lost 8 bases, with 25 bases between them. In DNA form, the CDR3 reads TGTGCCAGCAGCTTACATTCGTGGCCTAGGATTCCCCTCAAGCAGTACTTC. As protein: CASSLHSWPRIPLKQYF.

This clonotype was counted a few times. V is TRBV28 and J is TRBJ2-7; 7 bases line up with TRBD1. This CDR3 has 14 amino acids. V was clipped by 7 bases and J by 7 bases; unmatched bases: 13. Germline V gene data show CDR1 as MDHEN and CDR2 as SYDVKM. In DNA, the CDR3 is TGTGCCAGCAATCTGGAGCAGGGGGTAGGGGAGCAGTACTTC. It specifies CASNLEQGVGEQYF.

This clonotype was recorded a few times. Germline and junction disagree at one end, which may indicate a read error. This chain joins TRBV27 and TRBJ2-1; D is ambiguous. The CDR3 consists of 14 residues. The germline CDR1 and CDR2 sequences are MNHEY and SMNVEV (reference sequence). CDR3 in amino acids: CASIASRANNERFF. CDR3 in DNA: TGTGCCAGCATTGCCAGCCGGGCCAACAATGAGCGGTTCTTC.

The rearrangement joins TRBV20-1 to TRBJ2-7; no reliable D call. In germline, CDR1 is DFQATT, CDR2 SNEGSKA (reference sequence). V was pared by 3 bases and J by 7 bases, with 16 bases between. The length of the CDR3 is 13 residues. The chain's CDR3 is CSARGKLPWEQYF. The CDR3 region has the DNA TGCAGTGCTAGGGGCAAACTACCTTGGGAGCAGTACTTC.